The 15 T cell receptor beta chains presented below share a single source sample, sequenced in a study of T cell repertoires in cytomegalovirus infection. Using its own MiXCR run on the reads, TCRdb lists one record per CDR3 protein. Of under 800,000 distinct CDR3 sequences listed, approximately 24% were seen once; the top ten hold under 8.5%. Input material: CD8+ T cells from PBMCs. Receptors originate from a human donor in good health (CMV status not recorded). Some clones in this sample may be carry-over from other donors' samples.

The chain uses TRBV28 and TRBJ2-2; D remains ambiguous. The CDR3 totals 16 residues. Germline-derived CDR1 and CDR2 are MDHEN and SYDVKM. V was clipped by 6 bases and J by 3 bases, with 17 bases between them. The chain's CDR3 is CASSPRTPRYTGELFF. The CDR3 coding sequence is TGTGCCAGCAGCCCCCGGACCCCGAGGTACACCGGGGAGCTGTTTTTT. Filled out from reference TRBV28 and TRBJ2-2, the complete variable domain reads DVKVTQSSRYLVKRTGEKVFLECVQDMDHENMFWYRQDPGLGLRLIYFSYDVKMKEKGDIPEGYSVSREKKERFSLILESASTNQTSMYLCASSPRTPRYTGELFFGEGSRLTVL.

Many counts were recorded for this clonotype. The chain is built from TRBV7-6 and TRBJ1-1; D not resolved. V gave up 4 bases and J gave up 6 bases, with 12 bases separating them. This CDR3 region has 13 residues. Germline V gives CDR1 SGHVS, CDR2 FNYEAQ. The CDR3 region has the DNA TGTGCCAGCAGCTCGAGTGGAGGCGCTGAAGCTTTCTTT. Translating it yields CASSSSGGAEAFF.

This clonotype appeared many times. The rearrangement joins TRBV12-5 to TRBJ1-5; D unresolved. The CDR3 spans 12 residues. V lost 7 bases and J 1 base, leaving 5 bases between the germline ends. Germline CDR1 reads LGHNT; CDR2 reads FRNRAP. CDR3 protein: CASEGSNQPQHF. The CDR3, as DNA: TGTGCTAGTGAGGGCAGCAATCAGCCCCAGCATTTT.

This chain links TRBV12-3 or TRBV12-4 with TRBJ1-3, with D hard to call. The CDR3 is 14 amino acids. With 6 bases removed from V and 0 bases from J, the gap between germline ends came to 9 bases. The CDR3 loop is CASRPWSSGNTIYF. The CDR3 DNA reads TGTGCCAGCAGGCCGTGGAGCTCTGGAAACACCATATATTTT.

The chain links TRBV7-9 to TRBJ2-7; D gene ambiguous. V gave up 4 bases and J gave up 7 bases, with 11 bases separating them. The CDR3 totals 12 residues. Looked up from germline, CDR1 is SEHNR and CDR2 is FQNEAQ (reference sequence). The CDR3 spells CASSSAGSEQYV. CDR3 in DNA: TGTGCCAGCAGCTCCGCCGGTTCGGAGCAGTACGTC.

The chain employs TRBV29-1 and TRBJ2-2; 7 bases are a match to TRBD2. Per the germline V gene, CDR1 is SQVTM and CDR2 is ANQGSEA. The CDR3 loop spans 15 amino acids. V was clipped by 8 bases and J by 4 bases; unmatched bases: 13. CDR3 DNA sequence: TGCAGCACCACGGGGAGGGGCGCCAGCACCGGGGAGCTGTTTTTT. Protein product: CSTTGRGASTGELFF.

This clonotype was observed a few times. The CDR3, as DNA: TGTGCCAGCAGTTACTCCCGGGACAGTAACTATGGCTACACCTTC. Translation gives CASSYSRDSNYGYTF. This chain uses TRBV6-2 or TRBV6-3 with TRBJ1-2, with 7 bases lining up with TRBD1. CDR3 length: 15 residues. CDR1 MNHEY and CDR2 SVGEGT come from the germline V gene. V was clipped by 0 bases and J by 1 base; unmatched bases: 2.

A few counts support this clonotype. The rearrangement joins TRBV7-9 to TRBJ1-5; D is unclear. The germline CDR1 and CDR2 sequences are SEHNR and FQNEAQ (reference sequence). This CDR3 has 16 amino acids. V gave up 4 bases and J gave up 4 bases, with 17 bases separating them. The CDR3, as DNA: TGTGCCAGCAGCTCCTCCCGGAGAGGGTTAAATCAGCCCCAGCATTTT. Its translation is CASSSSRRGLNQPQHF. Full variable domain (rest looked up from reference TRBV7-9 and TRBJ1-5): DTGVSQNPRHKITKRGQNVTFRCDPISEHNRLYWYRQTLGQGPEFLTYFQNEAQLEKSRLLSDRFSAERPKGSFSTLEIQRTEQGDSAMYLCASSSSRRGLNQPQHFGDGTRLSIL.

This clonotype was counted a few times. The chain carries TRBV20-1 and TRBJ2-2; D gene uncertain. The CDR3 totals 13 residues. The V gene lost 5 bases and the J gene lost 0 bases, with 7 bases spanning the gap. The germline CDR1 and CDR2 sequences are DFQATT and SNEGSKA (reference sequence). CDR3 DNA sequence: TGCAGTGCTCCCTTCCCGAACACCGGGGAGCTGTTTTTT. Encoded protein: CSAPFPNTGELFF.

A few counts support this clonotype. The chain joins TRBV12-3 or TRBV12-4 to TRBJ1-1; D is unclear. The ends were cut back, 0 bases at V and 7 bases at J, with 27 bases in the middle. This CDR3 is 19 amino acids long. As DNA, the CDR3 is TGTGCCAGCAGTTTAGCGTTTAAATATATCTTCCGAGAACCTATTGAAGCTTTCTTT. Translating gives CASSLAFKYIFREPIEAFF.

The V and J genes are TRBV6-4 and TRBJ2-2; D remains unclear. This CDR3 comprises 13 residues. Trimming took off 2 bases at V and 7 bases at J, with 8 bases between the two ends. Germline loops: CDR1 MRHNA, CDR2 SNTAGT. This CDR3 is CASSDRYNGELFF. DNA of the CDR3: TGTGCCAGCAGTGACAGGTACAACGGGGAGCTGTTTTTT.

As to this clonotype: A clone one base away is much larger, so this may be a read error. The rearrangement links TRBV27 to TRBJ1-1; D remains ambiguous. Germline V gene lookup returns CDR1 MNHEY and CDR2 SMNVEV (reference sequence). The V end lost 4 bases, the J end lost 1 base, and 7 bases lay between the germline ends. The CDR3 is made up of 13 amino acids. CDR3 loop: CASSSVANTEAFF. The DNA of the CDR3 is TGTGCCAGCAGTTCAGTCGCGAACACTGAAGCTTTCTTT.

Only a few counts were recorded for this clonotype. The chain has TRBV24-1 and TRBJ2-1; no clear D. The CDR3 totals 15 residues. V was shortened by 5 bases and J by 5 bases, with 15 bases between the two germline ends. Germline V gives CDR1 KGHDR, CDR2 SFDVKD. The CDR3 nucleotides are TGTGCCACCAGTGCAAAGGCCACGGCAGACAATGAGCAGTTCTTC. It encodes CATSAKATADNEQFF.

This sequence joins TRBV6-5 and TRBJ2-1, with TRBD1 matching over 10 bases. The CDR3 has 16 amino acids. Germline CDR1 and CDR2: MNHEY and SVGAGI. With V trimmed by 7 bases and J by 8 bases, 14 bases remained unmatched. CDR3 region: CASIGMFGTGADEQFF. The CDR3 DNA reads TGTGCCAGCATCGGGATGTTCGGGACAGGGGCTGATGAGCAGTTCTTC.

The chain combines TRBV18 with TRBJ1-2; D is undetermined. The CDR3 covers 14 residues. V was clipped by 0 bases and J by 8 bases, with 13 bases between them. Germline V CDR1 and CDR2: KGHSH, LQKENI. DNA of the CDR3: TGTGCCAGCTCACCACCCACCAACATTAGGGGCTACACCTTC. Protein: CASSPPTNIRGYTF.